These T cell receptor beta chains were read from a single sample in a study of lymphopenia after photon versus proton radiotherapy. Produced via immunoSEQ multiplex PCR; TCRdb's table is partial and in-frame only. The table lists around 53,000 clones, around 82% of them singletons. The sample in question was peripheral blood, obtained from a patient treated with photon-based radiotherapy. These receptors were taken from a man in his fifties with gastric cancer. Each CDR3 is given with its conserved first and last residue. Each record gives: V gene, J gene, clone size, D gene, CDR3 DNA, CDR3 protein. A D gene is named only where the DNA matches it firmly. Size tells how often a clone was seen (once, few, many) or the class of an expanded clone, and some rows leave it out.

TRBV5-6	TRBJ1-1	.	TRBD1	TGTGCCAGCAGCTTCATAAGGACAGGAAGGGACACTGAAGCTTTCTTT	CASSFIRTGRDTEAFF
TRBV14	TRBJ2-3	few	.	TGTGCCAGCAGCCAAGCCACTAGTTTCGGCGCAGATACGCAGTATTTT	CASSQATSFGADTQYF
TRBV9	TRBJ2-5	.	.	TGTGCCAGCAGCGTAGGCGAATGGGGGCCAGAGACCCAGTACTTC	CASSVGEWGPETQYF
TRBV5-1	TRBJ2-2	.	.	TGCGCCAGCAGCGGGCGGCAGGGAGTCACCGGGGAGCTGTTTTTT	CASSGRQGVTGELFF
TRBV5-5	TRBJ2-7	once	TRBD1	TGTGCCAGCAGCTTGGCGGGACAGGGTCTCTACGAGCAGTACTTC	CASSLAGQGLYEQYF
TRBV27	TRBJ2-1	.	TRBD2	TGTGCCAGCAGTGGGGGACTAGCGGGAGGCAATGAGCAGTTCTTC	CASSGGLAGGNEQFF
TRBV11-2	TRBJ2-1	.	TRBD1	TGTGCCAGCAGCCTCTCCAGGGGGCTGGATGAGCAGTTCTTC	CASSLSRGLDEQFF
TRBV4-1	TRBJ1-1	few	.	TGCGCCAGCAGCCAAGAGATAACAGGGCCCAACACTGAAGCTTTCTTT	CASSQEITGPNTEAFF
TRBV5-4	TRBJ2-3	.	TRBD2	TGTGCCAGCAGCTTAGAGACTAGCAGGAGCACAGATACGCAGTATTTT	CASSLETSRSTDTQYF
TRBV7-9	TRBJ1-2	.	TRBD1	TGTGCCAGCAGCTTAGGGCAGGGGGCAAACTATGGCTACACCTTC	CASSLGQGANYGYTF
TRBV28	TRBJ2-3	.	.	TGTGCCAGCAGTTTCGGTCAACCCACAGATACGCAGTATTTT	CASSFGQPTDTQYF
TRBV28	TRBJ2-2	.	.	TGTGCCAGCAGCGGGCGGAGGAACACCGGGGAGCTGTTTTTT	CASSGRRNTGELFF
TRBV18	TRBJ2-1	.	TRBD2	TGTGCCAGCTCACAGGGACTAGCCGAGGAGCAGTTCTTC	CASSQGLAEEQFF
TRBV9	TRBJ2-2	.	TRBD1	TGTGCCAGCAGCGTACGGTCCGGGACAGCCAACACCGGGGAGCTGTTTTTT	CASSVRSGTANTGELFF
TRBV19	TRBJ1-5	few	.	TGTGCCAGTAGTATATCCAGGGGAACGGGCAATCAGCCCCAGCATTTT	CASSISRGTGNQPQHF
TRBV6-5	TRBJ2-7	.	.	TGTGCCAGCAGCCGGGGACTTACACCCTACGAGCAGTACTTC	CASSRGLTPYEQYF
TRBV27	TRBJ2-7	.	TRBD2	TGTGCCAGCAGCTCCTACCTGGGACTAGCACCGTACGAGCAGTACTTC	CASSSYLGLAPYEQYF